Following are 24 T cell receptor beta chains from one sample sequenced in a study of cytomegalovirus exposure and HLA in healthy donors. PCR employed 60 Vbeta and 13 Jbeta primers. TCRdb's table, derived via immunoSEQ multiplex PCR, lists solely in-frame clones and lacks some. In total, the table holds about 50,000 clones. The sequenced sample consisted of PBMCs. The receptors here all came from a woman aged 18-30 years in good health and CMV-seronegative.

This rearrangement joins TRBV27 to TRBJ1-2; 7 nucleotides line up with TRBD1. The CDR3 is 13 residues long. J lost 4 bases, V lost 5 bases, and 4 bases had no gene match. The germline V gene has CDR1 MNHEY and CDR2 SMNVEV (reference sequence). Here the CDR3 reads CASSPQGVYGYTF. The DNA of the CDR3 is TGTGCCAGCAGTCCCCAGGGGGTCTATGGCTACACCTTC.

The chain is built from TRBV6-5 and TRBJ1-5; no reliable D call. With 2 bases removed from V and 5 bases from J, the gap between germline ends came to 10 bases. Germline CDR1 reads MNHEY; CDR2 reads SVGAGI. This CDR3 is 14 amino acids long. CDR3 nucleotide sequence: TGTGCCAGCAGTTACAGGCAGGCCCATCAGCCCCAGCATTTT. Residues: CASSYRQAHQPQHF.

The gene calls are TRBV4-1 and TRBJ1-5, with 7 nucleotides matching TRBD1. Trimming removed 4 bases from V and 5 bases from J; junction bases left unmatched: 8. The CDR3 runs to 15 residues. Germline V CDR1 and CDR2: MGHRA, YSYEKL. In nucleotides, the CDR3 is TGCGCCAGCAGCCTTTGGGGACAGCGAGATCAGCCCCAGCATTTT. It is translated as CASSLWGQRDQPQHF.

This chain joins TRBV29-1 and TRBJ2-7, with 7 nucleotides matching TRBD1. This CDR3 is built from 11 residues. Looked up from germline, CDR1 is SQVTM and CDR2 is ANQGSEA. V shed 6 bases, J shed 6 bases, and the junction held 5 bases outside the gene matches. This chain's CDR3 is CSVERQGEQYF. CDR3 bases: TGCAGCGTCGAGCGACAGGGCGAGCAGTACTTC.

The chain combines TRBV7-9 with TRBJ2-7; no reliable D call. There are 12 residues in the CDR3. CDR1 is SEHNR and CDR2 is FQNEAQ in the germline V gene (reference sequence). Trimming took 5 bases from V and 3 from J, leaving 8 bases between them. CDR3 loop: CASSVTGYEQYF. In DNA form, the CDR3 reads TGTGCCAGCAGCGTCACCGGCTACGAGCAGTACTTC.

The CDR3: CASSLEASSGRPGNEQFF. Here the CDR3 DNA reads TGCGCCAGCAGCTTGGAAGCTTCTTCCGGGAGGCCAGGGAATGAGCAGTTCTTC. V usage is TRBV5-1 and J usage is TRBJ2-1; 7 bases fit TRBD2. This CDR3 region has 18 residues. Germline CDR1 is SGHRS and CDR2 is YFSETQ. Trimming cost V 0 bases and J 7 bases; bases outside gene matches: 16.

The chain couples TRBV5-1 to TRBJ2-2; D is unclear. V dropped 6 bases and J dropped 1 base, with 13 bases sitting between them. This CDR3 is 15 amino acids long. Germline-derived CDR1 and CDR2 are SGHRS and YFSETQ. CDR3 nucleotide sequence: TGCGCCAGCACCCGTCTCTTATTGAACACCGGGGAGCTGTTTTTT. Its translation: CASTRLLLNTGELFF. Complete variable domain (other parts from reference TRBV5-1 and TRBJ2-2): KAGVTQTPRYLIKTRGQQVTLSCSPISGHRSVSWYQQTPGQGLQFLFEYFSETQRNKGNFPGRFSGRQFSNSRSEMNVSTLELGDSALYLCASTRLLLNTGELFFGEGSRLTVL.

The V call is TRBV2, the J call TRBJ1-6; no firm D call. Germline-derived CDR1 and CDR2 are SNHLY and FYNNEI. Between the trimmed V and J ends, which lost 7 bases and 5 bases, there was a span of 12 bases. This CDR3 has 14 amino acids. This CDR3 reads CASTYRGNNSPLHF. The CDR3 nucleotides read TGTGCCAGCACCTATCGCGGGAATAATTCACCCCTCCACTTT.

This chain links TRBV5-8 with TRBJ1-5, with D uncertain. This CDR3 spans 12 amino acids. Germline CDR1 is SGHTS and CDR2 is YDEGEE. Trimming left V 4 bases short and J 4 bases short, with 6 bases between. This chain's CDR3 is CASSVRNQPQHF. In DNA form, the CDR3 reads TGTGCCAGCAGCGTTAGAAATCAGCCCCAGCATTTT.

The rearrangement joins TRBV7-9 to TRBJ1-2, with 11 bases fitting TRBD1. V was clipped by 6 bases and J by 3 bases; unmatched bases: 6. CDR3 size: 15 residues. Germline V CDR1 and CDR2: SEHNR, FQNEAQ (reference sequence). CDR3 DNA: TGTGCCAGCAGTTTCCGGGACAGGGGGGACTATGGCTACACCTTC. Amino acid sequence: CASSFRDRGDYGYTF.

This chain joins TRBV19 and TRBJ1-2; D ambiguous. CDR1 and CDR2 (germline): LNHDA, SQIVND (reference sequence). The CDR3 runs 15 residues. V lost 3 bases, J lost 0 bases, and 11 bases lay in between. CDR3 bases: TGTGCCAGTAGTATTTTTGGCAATACTAACTATGGCTACACCTTC. Amino acid sequence: CASSIFGNTNYGYTF.

As for this clone: The junction does not match germline at one end; this may be a read error. The V call is TRBV29-1, the J call TRBJ2-3; D gene uncertain. The CDR3 loop spans 13 amino acids. Germline V gene lookup returns CDR1 SQVTM and CDR2 ANQGSEA. The CDR3 DNA is TGCAGCGTTGATCGTGAACCCACAGATAAGCAGTATTTT. Its protein product is CSVDREPTDKQYF.

The chain is built from TRBV4-1 and TRBJ2-5, with TRBD2 matching 11 bases. The V segment lost 8 bases and the J segment 5 bases; nucleotides outside the gene matches: 10. In germline, CDR1 is MGHRA, CDR2 YSYEKL. The CDR3 consists of 15 residues. CDR3 in amino acids: CASGRLAGGRETQYF. The CDR3 nucleotides are TGCGCCAGCGGAAGATTAGCGGGGGGGAGGGAGACCCAGTACTTC.

This chain uses TRBV5-4 with TRBJ1-6; D remains ambiguous. This CDR3 has 16 residues. Trimming left V 4 bases short and J 6 bases short, with 17 bases between. Germline V gives CDR1 SGHNT, CDR2 YYREEE (reference sequence). CDR3 in amino acids: CASSPLTKRSNSPLHF. Here the CDR3 DNA reads TGTGCCAGCAGCCCTCTCACAAAGCGGAGTAATTCACCCCTCCACTTT.

The chain has TRBV29-1 and TRBJ2-3; 10 nucleotides match TRBD1. Germline CDR1 and CDR2: SQVTM and ANQGSEA. CDR3 size: 19 residues. V was clipped by 3 bases and J by 5 bases; unmatched bases: 20. The CDR3 DNA sequence: TGCAGCGTTGAGCTCACTGAAACCCGGGACAGGGGACTTTTAGATACGCAGTATTTT. Translating it yields CSVELTETRDRGLLDTQYF.

The chain combines TRBV28 with TRBJ2-7; no clear D gene. Between the trimmed V and J ends, which lost 7 bases and 2 bases, there was a span of 15 bases. Germline CDR1 is MDHEN and CDR2 is SYDVKM. The CDR3 extends over 14 amino acids. The CDR3 loop reads CASTHRVKTYEQYF. Written as DNA, the CDR3 is TGTGCCAGCACCCATCGGGTGAAAACCTACGAGCAGTACTTC.

This chain connects TRBV5-1 to TRBJ1-2; tentatively, D is TRBD1 (6 bases). This CDR3 has 13 amino acids. Looked up from germline, CDR1 is SGHRS and CDR2 is YFSETQ. V was pared by 4 bases and J by 10 bases, with 17 bases between. CDR3 DNA: TGCGCCAGCAGCGGGGGGGGGCCGTCAGTCTACACCTTC. It specifies CASSGGGPSVYTF.

CDR3 DNA sequence: TGCGCCAGCAGCTTTCAGGTTGGCTACGAGCAGTACTTC. It codes for CASSFQVGYEQYF. The chain combines TRBV5-1 with TRBJ2-7; D is uncertain. The CDR3 sequence is 13 residues long. V dropped 2 bases and J dropped 3 bases, with 9 bases sitting between them. Germline CDR1 reads SGHRS; CDR2 reads YFSETQ.

The chain uses TRBV19 and TRBJ2-7; 7 bases match TRBD1. CDR1 and CDR2 (germline): LNHDA, SQIVND (reference sequence). Trimming removed 10 bases from V and 0 bases from J; junction bases left unmatched: 6. This CDR3 spans 13 amino acids. The CDR3, as DNA: TGTGCCACCGCCCGGGACAGCTCCTACGAGCAGTACTTC. Translation: CATARDSSYEQYF. The whole variable domain, filled in from reference TRBV19 and TRBJ2-7, reads DGGITQSPKYLFRKEGQNVTLSCEQNLNHDAMYWYRQDPGQGLRLIYYSQIVNDFQKGDIAEGYSVSREKKESFPLTVTSAQKNPTAFYLCATARDSSYEQYFGPGTRLTVT.

This sequence joins TRBV20-1 and TRBJ2-1; no firm D call. Trimming shortened V by 5 bases and J by 3 bases, and 5 bases separated the two germline ends. The length of the CDR3 is 11 residues. CDR1 DFQATT and CDR2 SNEGSKA come from the germline V gene (reference sequence). The CDR3 sequence: CSAVLYNEQFF. CDR3 nucleotides: TGCAGTGCTGTACTCTACAATGAGCAGTTCTTC.

The chain couples TRBV6-5 to TRBJ2-1; 8 bases match TRBD2. This CDR3 contains 15 residues. V dropped 9 bases and J dropped 8; count of bases not matched to a gene: 15. Germline lookup yields CDR1 MNHEY and CDR2 SVGAGI. The CDR3 reads CASRAGTSGGDEQFF. CDR3 nucleotide sequence: TGTGCCAGTAGAGCCGGGACTAGTGGTGGGGATGAGCAGTTCTTC.

This sequence joins TRBV6-5 and TRBJ1-5; the D is unclear. Trimming removed 0 bases at V and 6 bases at J, with 6 bases between. The CDR3 has 13 amino acids. From germline, CDR1 is MNHEY and CDR2 SVGAGI. DNA for the CDR3: TGTGCCAGCAGTTACTCGAGTGGTCAGCCCCAGCATTTT. Its translation: CASSYSSGQPQHF.

The V and J genes are TRBV5-1 and TRBJ1-2, with a possible D match to TRBD1 (6 bases). V was trimmed by 5 bases and J by 3 bases, leaving 17 bases between them. The CDR3 runs to 15 residues. CDR1 and CDR2 from the germline V gene are SGHRS and YFSETQ. This CDR3 is CASSSIPGVDYGYTF. As DNA, the CDR3 is TGCGCCAGCAGTTCCATCCCAGGGGTAGACTATGGCTACACCTTC.

The chain has TRBV4-2 and TRBJ2-2; 9 nucleotides line up with TRBD1. CDR3 size: 17 residues. Trimming took 0 bases from V and 1 from J; bases not matched to a gene: 3. Germline V gene sequence: CDR1 LGHNA, CDR2 YNFKEQ. The DNA of the CDR3 is TGTGCCAGCAGCCAAGATCCGGACAGGGGGAACACCGGGGAGCTGTTTTTT. Its translation is CASSQDPDRGNTGELFF.